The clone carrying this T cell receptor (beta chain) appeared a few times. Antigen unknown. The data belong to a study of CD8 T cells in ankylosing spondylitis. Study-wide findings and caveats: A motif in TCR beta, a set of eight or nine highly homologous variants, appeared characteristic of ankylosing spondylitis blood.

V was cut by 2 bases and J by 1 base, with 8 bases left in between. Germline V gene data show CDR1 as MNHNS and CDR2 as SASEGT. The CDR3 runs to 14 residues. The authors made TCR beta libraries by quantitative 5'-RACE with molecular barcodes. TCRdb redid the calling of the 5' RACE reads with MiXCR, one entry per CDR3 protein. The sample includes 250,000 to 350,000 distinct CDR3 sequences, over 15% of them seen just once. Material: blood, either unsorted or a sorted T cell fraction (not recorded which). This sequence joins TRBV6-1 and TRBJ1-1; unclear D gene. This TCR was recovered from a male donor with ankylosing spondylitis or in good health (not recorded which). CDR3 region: CASSEPGRNTEAFF. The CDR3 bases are TGTGCCAGCAGTGAACCGGGCAGGAACACTGAAGCTTTCTTT.